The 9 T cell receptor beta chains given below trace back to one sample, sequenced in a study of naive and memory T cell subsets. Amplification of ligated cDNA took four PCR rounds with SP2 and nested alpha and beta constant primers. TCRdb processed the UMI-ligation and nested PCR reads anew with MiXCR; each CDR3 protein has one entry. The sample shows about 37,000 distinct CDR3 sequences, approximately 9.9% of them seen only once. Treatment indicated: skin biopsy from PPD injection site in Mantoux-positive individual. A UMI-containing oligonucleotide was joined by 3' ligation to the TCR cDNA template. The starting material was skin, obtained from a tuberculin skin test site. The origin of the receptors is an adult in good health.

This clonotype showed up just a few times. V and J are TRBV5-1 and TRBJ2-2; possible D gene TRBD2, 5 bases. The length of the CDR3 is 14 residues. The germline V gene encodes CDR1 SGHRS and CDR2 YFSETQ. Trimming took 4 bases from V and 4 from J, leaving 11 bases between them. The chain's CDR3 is CASSGRAATGELFF. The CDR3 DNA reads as TGCGCCAGCAGCGGGCGGGCAGCCACCGGGGAGCTGTTTTTT.

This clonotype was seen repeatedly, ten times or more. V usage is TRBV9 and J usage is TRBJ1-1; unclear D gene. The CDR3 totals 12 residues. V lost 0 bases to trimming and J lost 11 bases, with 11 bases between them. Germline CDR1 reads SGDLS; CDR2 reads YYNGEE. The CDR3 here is CASSVDNSGAFF. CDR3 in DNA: TGTGCCAGCAGCGTAGACAACAGTGGGGCTTTCTTT.

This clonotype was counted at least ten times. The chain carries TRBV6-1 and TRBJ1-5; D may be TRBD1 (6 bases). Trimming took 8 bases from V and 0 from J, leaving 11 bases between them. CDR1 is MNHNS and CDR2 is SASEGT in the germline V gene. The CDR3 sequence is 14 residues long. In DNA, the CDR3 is TGTGCCAGCGAACAGGGAAATAGCAATCAGCCCCAGCATTTT. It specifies CASEQGNSNQPQHF.

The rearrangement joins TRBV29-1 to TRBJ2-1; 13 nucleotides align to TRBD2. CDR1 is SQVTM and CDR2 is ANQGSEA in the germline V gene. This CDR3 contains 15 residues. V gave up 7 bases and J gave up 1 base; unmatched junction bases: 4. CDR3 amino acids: CSGGLAGVSYNEQFF. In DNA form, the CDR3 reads TGCAGCGGTGGACTAGCGGGAGTTTCCTACAATGAGCAGTTCTTC.

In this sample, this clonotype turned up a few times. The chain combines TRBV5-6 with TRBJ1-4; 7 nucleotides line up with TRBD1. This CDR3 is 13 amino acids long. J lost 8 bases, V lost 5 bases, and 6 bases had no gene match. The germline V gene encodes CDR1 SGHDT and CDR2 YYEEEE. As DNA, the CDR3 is TGTGCCAGCAGGACCGGGACAGACGAAAAACTGTTTTTT. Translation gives CASRTGTDEKLFF.

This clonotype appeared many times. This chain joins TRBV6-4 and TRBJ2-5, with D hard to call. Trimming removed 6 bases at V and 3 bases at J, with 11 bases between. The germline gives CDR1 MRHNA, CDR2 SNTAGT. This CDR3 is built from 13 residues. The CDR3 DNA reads TGTGCCAGCAGCCGCGAGCCCGAAGAGACCCAGTACTTC. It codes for CASSREPEETQYF.

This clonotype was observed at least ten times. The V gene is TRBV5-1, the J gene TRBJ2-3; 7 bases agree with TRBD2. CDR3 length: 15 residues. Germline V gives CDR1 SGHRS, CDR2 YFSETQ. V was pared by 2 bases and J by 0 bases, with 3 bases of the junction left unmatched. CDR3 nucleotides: TGCGCCAGCAGCTTAGATAGCGGGAGCACAGATACGCAGTATTTT. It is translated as CASSLDSGSTDTQYF.

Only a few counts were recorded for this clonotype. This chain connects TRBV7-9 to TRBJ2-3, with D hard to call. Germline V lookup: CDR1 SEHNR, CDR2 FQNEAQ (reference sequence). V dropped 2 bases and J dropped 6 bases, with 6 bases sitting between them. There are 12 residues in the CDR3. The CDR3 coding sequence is TGTGCCAGCAGCTTATGGGCGGATACGCAGTATTTT. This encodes CASSLWADTQYF.

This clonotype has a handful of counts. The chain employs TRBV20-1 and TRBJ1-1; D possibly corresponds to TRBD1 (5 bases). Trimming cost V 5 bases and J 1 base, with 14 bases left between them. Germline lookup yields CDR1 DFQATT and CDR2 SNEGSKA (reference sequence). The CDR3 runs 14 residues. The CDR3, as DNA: TGCAGTGCTGCAAACGCCGGGGGGAACACTGAAGCTTTCTTT. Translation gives CSAANAGGNTEAFF.